Given below is one TCR beta chain in context. This specimen comes from a study of blood T cell repertoires in COVID-19. Here immunoSEQ multiplex PCR was the method, and the copy in TCRdb shows in-frame clones only, minus some. Seen here are roughly 320,000 clones, 85% observed once, and the top ten hold 7.2%. This CDR3 contains 15 residues. CDR1 is KGHDR, CDR2 SFDVKD, per germline. Germline trimming cut 2 bases from V and 7 bases from J; bases unmatched to any gene: 5. The sample was peripheral blood. The chain uses TRBV24-1 and TRBJ1-5; 9 bases map to TRBD1. The receptor was derived from a human donor in a cohort sampled during active COVID-19. CDR3 in amino acids: CATSDSRQGVQPQHF. The CDR3 DNA follows: TGTGCCACCAGTGATTCCCGACAGGGGGTACAGCCCCAGCATTTT.